This TCR beta chain was retrieved from a study of cytomegalovirus exposure and HLA in healthy donors. Researchers ran the PCR with 60 Vbeta and 13 Jbeta primers. Only in-frame clones appear in the TCRdb table, and some are missing; sequencing was by immunoSEQ multiplex PCR. The table has more than 90,000 clones, around 70% seen once. V was clipped by 3 bases and J by 8 bases; unmatched bases: 4. The CDR3 has 14 amino acids. Germline V gene sequence: CDR1 MDHEN, CDR2 SYDVKM. The chain uses TRBV28 and TRBJ1-6, with 7 bases that match TRBD1. This sequence originates from a man between 45 and 60 years old in good health and CMV-seronegative. The sample was PBMCs. The CDR3 region is CASSFRQGYSPLHF. Written as DNA, the CDR3 is TGTGCCAGCAGTTTCAGACAGGGTTATTCACCCCTCCACTTT.